The entry that follows covers one TCR beta chain sequence. What it binds is not known. This record belongs to a study of cytomegalovirus exposure and HLA in healthy donors. Study overall: Counted in an early data release were tens of millions of unique TCRs from HLA-typed donors.

Germline V lookup: CDR1 SGHRS, CDR2 YFSETQ. The trim removed 4 bases at V and 3 bases at J, leaving 2 bases unmatched. This CDR3 spans 14 amino acids. Study-level findings and limits: Under in vitro conditions, a few CMV-associated chains were confirmed as specific for CMV antigens.

PCR primers comprised 60 Vbeta and 13 Jbeta primers. Generated by immunoSEQ multiplex PCR, the TCRdb table keeps only in-frame clones and is missing some. The sample has over 100,000 clones, 55% to 65% seen once. This chain connects TRBV5-1 to TRBJ2-3, with 10 nucleotides matching TRBD2. The receptor was isolated from a middle-aged man in good health and CMV-seropositive. The sample comprised PBMCs. The CDR3: CASSPGLATDTQYF. The CDR3 region has the DNA TGCGCCAGCAGCCCGGGACTAGCGACAGATACGCAGTATTTT.